A selection of T cell receptor beta chains follows, all from one sample in a study of blood T cell repertoires in COVID-19. Method: immunoSEQ multiplex PCR; TCRdb's copy keeps in-frame clones and lacks some. The sample yields nearly 25,000 clones, approximately 78% seen once. The sequenced material came from peripheral blood. Source of these receptors: a human donor in a cohort sampled during active COVID-19. Both conserved end residues are part of each CDR3. A D gene is named only where the DNA matches it firmly. Clone size, where shown, is once, few, many, or a class for clones that have expanded.

d_gene	abundance	v_gene	j_gene	CDR3aa	CDR3nt
TRBD1	.	TRBV30	TRBJ2-3	CAWSHRGNADTQYF	TGTGCCTGGAGTCACAGGGGAAACGCAGATACGCAGTATTTT
TRBD1	.	TRBV19	TRBJ2-7	CATRDRGSAEQYF	TGTGCCACGAGGGACAGGGGAAGCGCCGAGCAGTACTTC
.	.	TRBV4-3	TRBJ1-1	CASSQVSGRSEAFF	TGCGCCAGCAGCCAAGTTTCAGGGAGGTCTGAAGCTTTCTTT
TRBD1	.	TRBV19	TRBJ1-5	CASTTGVAQPQHF	TGTGCCAGTACCACAGGGGTAGCTCAGCCCCAGCATTTT
.	.	TRBV19	TRBJ1-5	CASSMGRPHQPQHF	TGTGCCAGTAGTATGGGCAGGCCTCATCAGCCCCAGCATTTT
.	.	TRBV7-8	TRBJ1-5	CASSVAGRLQGRNQPQHF	TGTGCCAGCAGTGTAGCGGGCAGGCTGCAGGGGCGCAATCAGCCCCAGCATTTT
.	.	TRBV7-9	TRBJ2-1	CASSLGKGEFF	TGTGCCAGCAGCTTAGGTAAAGGGGAGTTCTTC
.	.	TRBV6-5	TRBJ1-5	CATRPGPQGPQHF	TGTGCCACCAGGCCAGGGCCCCAGGGGCCCCAGCATTTT
.	few	TRBV19	TRBJ2-3	CASRAPGGMGLGSTDTQYF	TGTGCCAGTAGGGCCCCGGGGGGCATGGGATTGGGAAGCACAGATACGCAGTATTTT
TRBD2	few	TRBV5-8	TRBJ2-7	CASRGPLSGSPYEQYF	TGTGCCAGCAGGGGCCCTCTTAGCGGGAGCCCCTACGAGCAGTACTTC
TRBD1	few	TRBV24-1	TRBJ2-7	CATSDRGRGTEQYF	TGTGCCACCAGTGATAGGGGCAGGGGGACCGAGCAGTACTTC
TRBD1	.	TRBV19	TRBJ2-3	CASRGTGHGDTQYF	TGTGCCAGTAGGGGGACAGGTCACGGGGATACGCAGTATTTT
.	.	TRBV7-9	TRBJ1-1	CASSPVAVDTEAFF	TGTGCCAGCAGCCCTGTGGCGGTGGACACTGAAGCTTTCTTT
.	.	TRBV29-1	TRBJ1-2	CSVANGIPIGYTF	TGCAGCGTCGCCAACGGGATCCCTATAGGCTACACCTTC
TRBD1	.	TRBV6-6	TRBJ1-5	CASSSGQYSNQPQHF	TGTGCCAGCAGTTCGGGACAGTATAGCAATCAGCCCCAGCATTTT
.	.	TRBV6-2/TRBV6-3	TRBJ2-7	CASSYSRARDEQYF	TGTGCCAGCAGTTACTCGAGGGCCCGGGACGAGCAGTACTTC
.	.	TRBV28	TRBJ1-5	CASSLSGSQPQHF	TGTGCCAGCAGTTTGTCGGGGAGTCAGCCCCAGCATTTT
TRBD2	.	TRBV7-8	TRBJ2-7	CASSSTSGGFEQYF	TGTGCCAGCAGCAGCACTAGCGGGGGCTTCGAGCAGTACTTC
.	.	TRBV18	TRBJ2-6	CASSPLNRAGANVLTF	TGTGCCAGCTCACCATTGAACAGGGCTGGGGCCAACGTCCTGACTTTC
TRBD1	.	TRBV5-6	TRBJ2-2	CASSWTGTGTGELFF	TGTGCCAGCAGCTGGACAGGGACTGGAACCGGGGAGCTGTTTTTT
TRBD1	.	TRBV28	TRBJ2-7	CASSPVTGGTYEQYF	TGTGCCAGCAGTCCGGTGACAGGGGGCACGTACGAGCAGTACTTC
.	once	TRBV4-2	TRBJ1-5	CASSQAATENQPQHF	TGTGCCAGCAGCCAAGCTGCGACAGAGAATCAGCCCCAGCATTTT
TRBD1	.	TRBV6-6	TRBJ1-3	CASSGQAVRSGNTIYF	TGTGCCAGCAGCGGACAGGCCGTAAGGTCGGGTAACACCATATATTTT
.	.	TRBV29-1	TRBJ2-1	CSVEIQGRSQFF	TGCAGCGTGGAGATACAGGGGAGGTCGCAGTTCTTC
TRBD1	.	TRBV3-1/TRBV3-2	TRBJ1-2	CASSEPDRGPYGYTF	TGTGCCAGCAGCGAACCGGACAGGGGGCCCTATGGCTACACCTTC
TRBD2	.	TRBV7-8	TRBJ2-7	CASSSGLAGGVHEQYF	TGTGCCAGCAGCTCCGGACTAGCGGGAGGCGTCCACGAGCAGTACTTC
.	medium-sized	TRBV21-1	TRBJ1-1	CASRFLQRGANTEAFF	TGTGCCAGCAGATTCTTGCAGCGGGGGGCCAACACTGAAGCTTTCTTT
TRBD2	.	TRBV19	TRBJ2-1	CASRRTSEYNEQFF	TGTGCCAGTAGAAGGACTAGCGAGTACAATGAGCAGTTCTTC
.	.	TRBV4-1	TRBJ1-5	CASSQDGGMNQPQHF	TGCGCCAGCAGCCAAGATGGGGGGATGAATCAGCCCCAGCATTTT
.	.	TRBV19	TRBJ1-5	CASSISAVGPSQPQHF	TGTGCCAGTAGTATATCGGCTGTGGGGCCCAGCCAGCCCCAGCATTTT
.	.	TRBV2	TRBJ2-2	CASSGRRGPGELFF	TGTGCCAGCAGTGGAAGGAGGGGTCCCGGGGAGCTGTTTTTT
.	once	TRBV5-1	TRBJ2-5	CASSFQGLETQYF	TGCGCCAGCAGCTTCCAGGGTTTGGAGACCCAGTACTTC